These 17 T cell receptor beta chains were all obtained from the same sample, sequenced in a study of cytomegalovirus exposure and HLA in healthy donors. With 60 Vbeta and 13 Jbeta primers, the PCR was carried out. This table comes from immunoSEQ multiplex PCR, and its TCRdb copy is limited to in-frame clones, with some not included. The sample contains approximately 150,000 clones, around 78% of which appear only once. The sequencing sample was made of PBMCs. Receptors originate from a man aged 40-49 years in good health and CMV-seronegative.

The chain combines TRBV11-2 with TRBJ1-4, with 8 positions matching TRBD1. V lost 5 bases, J lost 2 bases, and 4 bases stayed unmatched. This CDR3 comprises 15 residues. CDR1 is SGHAT and CDR2 is FQNNGV in the germline V gene. Here the CDR3 DNA reads TGTGCCAGCAGCGCCCGACAGGGGACTAATGAAAAACTGTTTTTT. Residues: CASSARQGTNEKLFF.

This clone was counted only a few times. The rearrangement uses TRBV4-2 and TRBJ2-1, with 13 bases aligning to TRBD2. After removal of 1 base from V and 7 bases from J, the junction contained 7 bases not matched to a gene. There are 17 residues in the CDR3. Germline V CDR1 and CDR2: LGHNA, YNFKEQ. In DNA, the CDR3 is TGTGCCAGCAGCCAAGTCCCTACTAGCGGGAGGGGTAATGAGCAGTTCTTC. Protein product: CASSQVPTSGRGNEQFF.

The rearrangement joins TRBV7-7 to TRBJ1-4; D is unresolved. The CDR3 length is 15 residues. Trimming left V 1 base short and J 5 bases short, with 11 bases between. Per the germline V gene, CDR1 is SSHAT and CDR2 is FNYEAQ (reference sequence). CDR3 in amino acids: CASSLGAAPNEKLFF. Here the CDR3 DNA reads TGTGCCAGCAGCTTAGGGGCAGCCCCGAATGAAAAACTGTTTTTT.

The gene calls are TRBV6-5 and TRBJ1-1; the D is unclear. Germline CDR1 and CDR2: MNHEY and SVGAGI. The CDR3 is made up of 13 amino acids. V lost 6 bases and J 0 bases, leaving 8 bases between the germline ends. The CDR3 sequence is CASRVTMNTEAFF. In DNA, the CDR3 is TGTGCCAGCAGGGTAACAATGAACACTGAAGCTTTCTTT.

This chain connects TRBV27 to TRBJ2-1; D is perhaps TRBD2 (6 bases). The CDR3 contains 14 residues. Trimming shortened V by 3 bases and J by 6 bases, and 12 bases separated the two germline ends. Germline CDR1 is MNHEY and CDR2 is SMNVEV (reference sequence). The CDR3 loop reads CASSLPGAVNEQFF. CDR3 sequence (DNA): TGTGCCAGCAGTTTGCCGGGAGCAGTCAATGAGCAGTTCTTC.

The chain recombines TRBV12-5 with TRBJ1-2; unclear D gene. The CDR3 covers 15 residues. Trimming took 0 bases from V and 9 from J, leaving 17 bases between them. CDR1 is LGHNT and CDR2 is FRNRAP in the germline V gene. The CDR3 region is CASGLVRGFPSSYTF. The CDR3 DNA reads TGTGCTAGTGGTTTGGTACGCGGTTTCCCTAGTAGCTACACCTTC.

Remarks on this clone: The CDR3 ends on some other residue instead of the conserved phenylalanine or tryptophan, so this is likely a read error. The rearrangement uses TRBV20-1 and TRBJ1-2; 7 nucleotides match TRBD1. This CDR3 region has 11 residues. The V gene end was trimmed by 6 bases and the J gene end by 8 bases; junction bases not matched to a gene: 6. Germline loops: CDR1 DFQATT, CDR2 SNEGSKA (reference sequence). The CDR3 DNA sequence: TGCAGTGCGGTACAGGGGACCGGCTACACCCTC. Amino acid sequence: CSAVQGTGYTL.

This clone turned up a few times. The chain employs TRBV2 and TRBJ2-3; D is perhaps TRBD2 (6 bases). V was clipped by 3 bases and J by 3 bases, with 19 bases between them. Germline CDR1 is SNHLY and CDR2 is FYNNEI. The CDR3 has 17 amino acids. CDR3 DNA sequence: TGTGCCAGCAGTGATGAGGGAGGCCTCCTGGGAACAGATACGCAGTATTTT. Amino acid sequence: CASSDEGGLLGTDTQYF.

The chain is built from TRBV6-5 and TRBJ2-1; D possibly corresponds to TRBD2 (6 bases). Germline loops: CDR1 MNHEY, CDR2 SVGAGI. V gave up 6 bases and J gave up 6 bases, with 15 bases separating them. This CDR3 has 14 amino acids. CDR3 protein: CASRGAGLGNEQFF. CDR3 coding DNA: TGTGCCAGCAGAGGTGCGGGGCTGGGCAATGAGCAGTTCTTC.

This chain connects TRBV27 to TRBJ2-3, with 9 bases fitting TRBD2. The CDR3 sequence is 16 residues long. From germline, CDR1 is MNHEY and CDR2 SMNVEV (reference sequence). The trim removed 5 bases at V and 3 bases at J, leaving 9 bases unmatched. This chain's CDR3 is CASSHLAGDGTDTQYF. CDR3 nucleotides: TGTGCCAGCAGTCACTTAGCGGGAGATGGTACAGATACGCAGTATTTT.

In this sample, this clone turned up once. The chain combines TRBV29-1 with TRBJ2-3, with TRBD1 as a possible D gene (8 bases). The CDR3 spans 15 residues. V lost 7 bases, J lost 4 bases, and 21 bases lay in between. Per the germline V gene, CDR1 is SQVTM and CDR2 is ANQGSEA. The CDR3 DNA sequence: TGCAGCGGCGGACAGGGAGGGGGGTCGGCAGATACGCAGTATTTT. Translated, it gives CSGGQGGGSADTQYF.

The table lists this clone with a few counts. V gene TRBV9 combines with J gene TRBJ2-2; TRBD2 matches 9 bases. The V gene end was trimmed by 0 bases and the J gene end by 7 bases; junction bases not matched to a gene: 13. Germline V gene lookup returns CDR1 SGDLS and CDR2 YYNGEE. The CDR3 runs to 18 residues. CDR3 residues: CASSVEGVAGAFVGELFF. The CDR3 region has the DNA TGTGCCAGCAGCGTAGAGGGAGTAGCGGGAGCCTTTGTCGGGGAGCTGTTTTTT.

The rearrangement joins TRBV10-2 to TRBJ2-3; TRBD2 matches at 12 bases. Looked up from germline, CDR1 is WSHSY and CDR2 is SAAADI. V lost 5 bases, J lost 5 bases, and 8 bases stayed unmatched. The CDR3 extends over 16 amino acids. The CDR3 here is CASSNRLAGAGDTQYF. The CDR3, as DNA: TGCGCCAGCAGTAATAGACTAGCGGGAGCTGGAGATACGCAGTATTTT.

The V and J genes are TRBV27 and TRBJ1-1; TRBD1 is a possible D gene (5 bases). CDR1 and CDR2 (germline): MNHEY, SMNVEV (reference sequence). The V end was cut by 1 base, the J end by 7 bases, with 16 bases between. CDR3 length: 15 amino acids. In DNA form, the CDR3 reads TGTGCCAGCAGTTTATATCAGGGCGGGATAGGTGAAGCTTTCTTT. Protein: CASSLYQGGIGEAFF.

The chain couples TRBV19 to TRBJ2-4; 10 bases agree with TRBD1. Trimming cost V 10 bases and J 10 bases; bases outside gene matches: 10. Germline CDR1 and CDR2: LNHDA and SQIVND (reference sequence). The CDR3 runs 13 residues. The CDR3 DNA sequence: TGTGCCACATCCGGGACAGGGGTGCGAATTCAGTACTTC. Translating it yields CATSGTGVRIQYF.

The chain employs TRBV7-9 and TRBJ1-2, with 8 nucleotides matching TRBD1. The CDR3 consists of 15 residues. Germline lookup yields CDR1 SEHNR and CDR2 FQNEAQ (reference sequence). V lost 5 bases to trimming and J lost 5 bases; unmatched junction nucleotides: 10. The chain's CDR3 is CASSKGQGLEYGYTF. The CDR3 DNA sequence: TGTGCCAGCAGCAAAGGACAGGGACTGGAATATGGCTACACCTTC.

This chain connects TRBV5-6 to TRBJ2-2; 8 nucleotides align to TRBD1. Trimming cost V 3 bases and J 5 bases; bases outside gene matches: 9. The CDR3 is 16 amino acids. Germline loops: CDR1 SGHDT, CDR2 YYEEEE. This chain's CDR3 is CASSSPTGGRTGELFF. The CDR3 DNA sequence: TGTGCCAGCAGCTCCCCCACAGGGGGGAGAACCGGGGAGCTGTTTTTT.